This TCR beta chain was recovered during a study of chronic HIV infection and antiretroviral therapy. TCRdb itself ran the 5' RACE reads through MiXCR, one entry per CDR3 protein. Of approximately 47,000 distinct CDR3 sequences listed, about 18% are singletons. This CDR3 is built from 14 residues. Germline V gives CDR1 SGDLS, CDR2 YYNGEE. V lost 4 bases, J lost 6 bases, and 2 bases stayed unmatched. The V call is TRBV9, the J call TRBJ1-6; TRBD1 aligns across 9 bases. The sample taken for sequencing was peripheral blood. The source is an adult who had HIV and had not received antiretroviral therapy, or was an uninfected healthy control (not recorded which). The CDR3 DNA reads TGTGCCAGCAGCATGGGACAGGGTAATTCACCCCTCCACTTT. Encoded protein: CASSMGQGNSPLHF.